A single sample gave rise to the 30 T cell receptor beta chains below, sequenced in a study of blood T cell repertoires in COVID-19. Repertoires were generated with immunoSEQ multiplex PCR, while TCRdb's copy carries only in-frame clones and drops some. The sample has 43,000 or so clones; roughly four fifths are singletons. Sequenced sample: peripheral blood. All receptors derive from a woman aged 55-70 years with acute or convalescent COVID-19.

V is TRBV7-3 and J is TRBJ2-1, with TRBD1 matching over 10 bases. Unmatched junction bases numbered 4, after V lost 2 bases and J lost 6 bases. Germline V CDR1 and CDR2: SGHTA, FQGTGA. The CDR3 extends over 15 amino acids. Here the CDR3 reads CASSLWTGGFNEQFF. As DNA, the CDR3 is TGTGCCAGCAGCTTATGGACAGGGGGGTTCAATGAGCAGTTCTTC.

The V and J genes are TRBV6-5 and TRBJ1-3; no reliable D call. There are 14 residues in the CDR3. The germline CDR1 and CDR2 sequences are MNHEY and SVGAGI. Between the trimmed V and J ends, which lost 6 bases and 8 bases, there was a span of 17 bases. The CDR3 loop is CASSEVPPRDTIYF. In DNA form, the CDR3 reads TGTGCCAGCAGCGAGGTCCCCCCTCGGGACACCATATATTTT.

The CDR3 spells CATSRVTASSGNTIYF. CDR3 nucleotides: TGTGCCACCAGCAGAGTTACAGCCAGCTCTGGAAACACCATATATTTT. The chain recombines TRBV15 with TRBJ1-3; D ambiguous. The V and J ends lost 1 base and 0 bases respectively, with 10 bases between them. The CDR3 extends over 16 amino acids. In germline, CDR1 is LNHNV, CDR2 YYDKDF (reference sequence).

The chain employs TRBV7-9 and TRBJ1-5, with a possible D match to TRBD1 (5 bases). Between the trimmed V and J ends, which lost 6 bases and 0 bases, there was a span of 9 bases. This CDR3 is built from 14 residues. Germline CDR1 SEHNR, CDR2 FQNEAQ (reference sequence). In nucleotides, the CDR3 is TGTGCCAGCAGTCTGGACACTAGCAATCAGCCCCAGCATTTT. Translated: CASSLDTSNQPQHF.

DNA for the CDR3: TGTGCCAGCAGCCGAGGACAGGGTTGGGCGAACACCGGGGAGCTGTTTTTT. The encoded protein is CASSRGQGWANTGELFF. V gene TRBV9 combines with J gene TRBJ2-2, with 8 positions matching TRBD1. V shed 4 bases and J 0 bases; nucleotides not matched to a gene: 8. Germline CDR1 and CDR2: SGDLS and YYNGEE. The CDR3 is made up of 17 amino acids.

This clone was counted ten times or more. The rearrangement links TRBV10-1 to TRBJ2-7; D not resolved. The V and J ends lost 2 bases and 0 bases respectively, with 5 bases between them. The CDR3 totals 13 residues. Germline-derived CDR1 and CDR2 are WNHNN and SYGVQD (reference sequence). CDR3 in amino acids: CASSEGHSYEQYF. The DNA for the CDR3 is TGCGCCAGCAGTGAGGGCCACTCCTACGAGCAGTACTTC.

The genes are TRBV6-5 and TRBJ1-2; 7 nucleotides agree with TRBD1. The germline CDR1 and CDR2 sequences are MNHEY and SVGAGI. This CDR3 spans 15 amino acids. V was pared by 6 bases and J by 4 bases, with 11 bases of the junction left unmatched. The CDR3 sequence is CASRPIRGQIYGYTF. Here the CDR3 DNA reads TGTGCCAGCAGACCCATAAGGGGACAGATCTATGGCTACACCTTC.

This chain uses TRBV30 with TRBJ2-1, with TRBD1 matching over 7 bases. Per germline, CDR1 GTSNPN and CDR2 SVGIG (reference sequence). The V gene end was trimmed by 8 bases and the J gene end by 4 bases; junction bases not matched to a gene: 5. The CDR3 has 12 amino acids. Written as DNA, the CDR3 is TGTGCCACGGACAGGTTATACAATGAGCAGTTCTTC. It codes for CATDRLYNEQFF. The complete variable domain, with remaining parts taken from reference TRBV30 and TRBJ2-1, reads SQTIHQWPATLVQPVGSPLSLECTVEGTSNPNLYWYRQAAGRGLQLLFYSVGIGQISSEVPQNLSASRPQDRQFILSSKKLLLSDSGFYLCATDRLYNEQFFGPGTRLTVL.

The rearrangement links TRBV19 to TRBJ1-6, with TRBD1 matching over 8 bases. The CDR3 sequence is 13 residues long. Trimming took 10 bases from V and 6 from J; bases not matched to a gene: 5. Looked up from germline, CDR1 is LNHDA and CDR2 is SQIVND (reference sequence). The CDR3 here is CATRTGLNSPLHF. The CDR3 region has the DNA TGTGCCACCAGGACAGGGCTTAATTCACCCCTCCACTTT.

This clone has just one count. CDR3 sequence (DNA): TGTGCCAGCAGTGGTAACAGGGGCACAGATACGCAGTATTTT. Translating gives CASSGNRGTDTQYF. The chain has TRBV2 and TRBJ2-3; D may be TRBD1 (6 bases). The germline V and J ends were trimmed by 4 bases and 1 base, with 9 bases remaining between them. CDR3 length: 14 residues. The germline CDR1 and CDR2 sequences are SNHLY and FYNNEI.

This clone was observed a single time. The chain uses TRBV6-1 and TRBJ2-7, with TRBD1 matching over 8 bases. The CDR3 loop spans 15 amino acids. The germline V gene has CDR1 MNHNS and CDR2 SASEGT. V dropped 2 bases and J dropped 3; count of bases not matched to a gene: 6. CDR3 residues: CASSERSGGLYEQYF. The CDR3 DNA sequence: TGTGCCAGCAGTGAACGTTCAGGGGGCCTCTACGAGCAGTACTTC.

This clone was observed a few times. V gene TRBV7-9 combines with J gene TRBJ2-1; TRBD1 matches 7 bases. Germline CDR1 and CDR2: SEHNR and FQNEAQ (reference sequence). J was trimmed by 3 bases and V by 0 bases; bases with no gene match: 5. This CDR3 region has 16 residues. The CDR3 DNA reads as TGTGCCAGCAGCTTAGCCTACGGGACAGACTACAATGAGCAGTTCTTC. Residues: CASSLAYGTDYNEQFF.

CDR3 region: CAISSGLAGVTDTQYF. The DNA for the CDR3 is TGTGCCATCAGCTCCGGACTAGCGGGAGTCACAGATACGCAGTATTTT. This chain connects TRBV10-3 to TRBJ2-3, with 13 positions matching TRBD2. CDR1 is ENHRY and CDR2 is SYGVKD in the germline V gene. V was pared by 6 bases and J by 2 bases, with 5 bases of the junction left unmatched. The CDR3 is 16 residues long.

The gene calls are TRBV19 and TRBJ1-5, with 7 bases fitting TRBD1. Germline values: CDR1 LNHDA, CDR2 SQIVND (reference sequence). Trimming removed 5 bases from V and 1 base from J; junction bases left unmatched: 11. This CDR3 contains 17 residues. CDR3 amino acids: CASSVQQGIRSNQPQHF. The CDR3 nucleotides are TGTGCCAGTAGTGTCCAACAGGGGATCCGGAGCAATCAGCCCCAGCATTTT.

V gene TRBV7-5 combines with J gene TRBJ2-4; TRBD2, the table's D call, was not compared with the DNA. TRBV7-5 is shown as a pseudogene. The CDR3 is made up of 16 amino acids. This CDR3 reads CVRSLVGGLAKNIQYF. The CDR3 DNA follows: TGTGTCAGAAGCTTGGTCGGGGGATTAGCCAAAAACATTCAGTACTTC.

The chain joins TRBV27 to TRBJ1-5; TRBD1 matches at 7 bases. With 5 bases clipped from V and 2 bases from J, the junction kept 12 bases outside the gene matches. Germline-derived CDR1 and CDR2 are MNHEY and SMNVEV (reference sequence). The CDR3 sequence is 17 residues long. CDR3 DNA: TGTGCCAGCAGTCCCTTTGGAGGGGGCGCGGGCAATCAGCCCCAGCATTTT. This sequence encodes CASSPFGGGAGNQPQHF.

The chain joins TRBV10-1 to TRBJ2-7, with 10 bases fitting TRBD1. After removal of 6 bases from V and 0 bases from J, the junction contained 11 bases not matched to a gene. Per the germline V gene, CDR1 is WNHNN and CDR2 is SYGVQD (reference sequence). The CDR3 is 17 amino acids. The CDR3 region is CASRKRDRGSSSYEQYF. DNA of the CDR3: TGCGCCAGCAGAAAACGGGACAGGGGCTCTAGCTCCTACGAGCAGTACTTC.

V is TRBV7-8 and J is TRBJ1-2, with D possibly matching TRBD1 (5 bases). Trimming left V 8 bases short and J 3 bases short, with 16 bases between. The CDR3 loop spans 14 amino acids. The V gene's germline CDR1 is SGHVS and CDR2 FQNEAQ. In nucleotides, the CDR3 is TGTGCCAGCGCTATAGGGGTTGGCGACTATGGCTACACCTTC. It specifies CASAIGVGDYGYTF.

The genes are TRBV7-6 and TRBJ2-2; D is unclear. Trimming removed 7 bases at V and 6 bases at J, with 9 bases between. This CDR3 spans 12 amino acids. In germline, CDR1 is SGHVS, CDR2 FNYEAQ. The CDR3 DNA reads TGTGCCAGCATGAGTGGTCCCGGGGAGCTGTTTTTT. Its protein is CASMSGPGELFF.

The chain uses TRBV14 and TRBJ2-2, with TRBD2 identical over 10 bases. This CDR3 contains 18 residues. CDR1 SGHDN and CDR2 FVKESK come from the germline V gene. The V segment lost 0 bases and the J segment 2 bases; nucleotides outside the gene matches: 6. Here the CDR3 reads CASSQDIAGGLNTGELFF. For the CDR3, the DNA is TGTGCCAGCAGCCAAGATATAGCGGGGGGATTAAACACCGGGGAGCTGTTTTTT.

V is TRBV2 and J is TRBJ2-2; D may be TRBD1 (5 bases). Trimming removed 6 bases from V and 7 bases from J, with 15 bases in between. The germline CDR1 and CDR2 sequences are SNHLY and FYNNEI. CDR3 length: 14 amino acids. The DNA of the CDR3 is TGTGCCAGCAGCGCACGGACATCGGGCGGGGAGCTGTTTTTT. Translation: CASSARTSGGELFF. The complete variable domain, with remaining parts taken from reference TRBV2 and TRBJ2-2, reads EPEVTQTPSHQVTQMGQEVILRCVPISNHLYFYWYRQILGQKVEFLVSFYNNEISEKSEIFDDQFSVERPDGSNFTLKIRSTKLEDSAMYFCASSARTSGGELFFGEGSRLTVL.

V is TRBV9 and J is TRBJ1-1; D perhaps matches TRBD1 (5 bases). CDR1 is SGDLS, CDR2 YYNGEE, per germline. The CDR3 sequence is 15 residues long. Trimming removed 0 bases at V and 0 bases at J, with 9 bases between. CDR3 in DNA: TGTGCCAGCAGCGTAGGGGCGGGGGTGAACACTGAAGCTTTCTTT. It yields the protein CASSVGAGVNTEAFF. The full variable domain, its missing parts supplied by reference TRBV9 and TRBJ1-1, is DSGVTQTPKHLITATGQRVTLRCSPRSGDLSVYWYQQSLDQGLQFLIQYYNGEERAKGNILERFSAQQFPDLHSELNLSSLELGDSALYFCASSVGAGVNTEAFFGQGTRLTVV.

The chain links TRBV27 to TRBJ2-3; 8 bases are shared with TRBD1. CDR3 length: 14 amino acids. The trim removed 10 bases at V and 5 bases at J, leaving 11 bases unmatched. Germline V lookup: CDR1 MNHEY, CDR2 SMNVEV (reference sequence). The DNA for the CDR3 is TGTGCCACCTCCCGGGACAGGTACGAAGATACGCAGTATTTT. It translates to CATSRDRYEDTQYF.

This clone was observed a handful of times. This sequence joins TRBV5-1 and TRBJ1-1; D not certain. CDR3 length equals 13 residues. Germline CDR1 and CDR2: SGHRS and YFSETQ. Trimming stripped 0 bases from V and 1 base from J, with 4 bases between. CDR3 region: CASSLARNTEAFF. The CDR3 nucleotides read TGCGCCAGCAGCTTGGCCAGGAACACTGAAGCTTTCTTT.

This sequence joins TRBV5-4 and TRBJ2-4; TRBD2 matches 13 bases. The CDR3 is 15 residues long. After removal of 4 bases from V and 8 bases from J, the junction contained 6 bases not matched to a gene. Looked up from germline, CDR1 is SGHNT and CDR2 is YYREEE (reference sequence). CDR3 bases: TGTGCCAGCAGCCTCCGGACTAGCGGGGGCCACATTCAGTACTTC. Translated: CASSLRTSGGHIQYF.

This clone appeared once. V and J are TRBV5-4 and TRBJ1-4; D possibly corresponds to TRBD1 (6 bases). V gave up 5 bases and J gave up 5 bases, with 10 bases separating them. The germline CDR1 and CDR2 sequences are SGHNT and YYREEE (reference sequence). The CDR3 length is 13 residues. The CDR3 DNA reads TGTGCCAGCAGGGACGGGACAAATGAAAAACTGTTTTTT. Translating it yields CASRDGTNEKLFF.

The chain carries TRBV30 and TRBJ1-5; TRBD1 agrees at 10 bases. The CDR3 has 14 residues. Trimming cost V 0 bases and J 7 bases; bases outside gene matches: 3. The germline CDR1 and CDR2 sequences are GTSNPN and SVGIG (reference sequence). For the CDR3, the DNA is TGTGCCTGGAGTGTGGGACAGGGGATGCAGCCCCAGCATTTT. Translation gives CAWSVGQGMQPQHF.

This clone has more than one count but fewer than ten. V usage is TRBV7-3 and J usage is TRBJ2-1; 10 positions match TRBD2. The V gene's germline CDR1 is SGHTA and CDR2 FQGTGA. V shed 4 bases, J shed 3 bases, and the junction held 0 bases outside the gene matches. This CDR3 contains 14 residues. CDR3 sequence (DNA): TGTGCCAGCAGCTCTAGCGGGGGCTACAATGAGCAGTTCTTC. This encodes CASSSSGGYNEQFF.

The rearrangement links TRBV5-1 to TRBJ2-3; no reliable D call. Trimming shortened V by 7 bases and J by 0 bases, and 12 bases separated the two germline ends. There are 14 residues in the CDR3. Germline V gives CDR1 SGHRS, CDR2 YFSETQ. CDR3 sequence reads: CASGEPASTDTQYF. In DNA, the CDR3 is TGCGCCAGCGGAGAACCAGCTAGCACAGATACGCAGTATTTT.

This clone was observed once. This rearrangement joins TRBV28 to TRBJ2-7; D not certain. The V end lost 3 bases, the J end lost 0 bases, and 9 bases lay between the germline ends. From germline, CDR1 is MDHEN and CDR2 SYDVKM. The CDR3 covers 14 residues. CDR3 DNA: TGTGCCAGCAGTTTTCTGAGGTCCTCCTACGAGCAGTACTTC. Translated: CASSFLRSSYEQYF.